Listed here are 24 T cell receptor beta chains from one sample, sequenced in a study of blood T cell repertoires in COVID-19. Generated by immunoSEQ multiplex PCR, the TCRdb table keeps only in-frame clones and is missing some. Of 84,000 or so clones in the sample, over 75% are singletons; the top ten hold about 13%. The specimen was peripheral blood. These receptors all stem from a human donor in a cohort sampled during active COVID-19.

This sequence joins TRBV15 and TRBJ2-7, with 8 bases lining up with TRBD2. The V gene's germline CDR1 is LNHNV and CDR2 YYDKDF (reference sequence). The CDR3 contains 13 residues. The V and J ends lost 4 bases and 2 bases, in that order; junction bases with no gene match: 1. The CDR3 DNA is TGTGCCACCAGCACGGGACTAGCCTACGAGCAGTACTTC. Its translation: CATSTGLAYEQYF. Combining the CDR3 with reference TRBV15 and TRBJ2-7 gives the whole variable domain DAMVIQNPRYQVTQFGKPVTLSCSQTLNHNVMYWYQQKSSQAPKLLFHYYDKDFNNEADTPDNFQSRRPNTSFCFLDIRSPGLGDTAMYLCATSTGLAYEQYFGPGTRLTVT.

For the CDR3, the DNA is TGTGCCAGCAGCTTAAACAGGGGAGAGACCCAGTACTTC. Its protein product is CASSLNRGETQYF. The rearrangement joins TRBV7-9 to TRBJ2-5; TRBD1 matches at 7 bases. Per germline, CDR1 SEHNR and CDR2 FQNEAQ (reference sequence). The CDR3 runs to 13 residues. Losses at the gene ends were 2 bases for V and 4 bases for J; bases not matched to a gene: 1.

This chain links TRBV6-6 with TRBJ1-2; D is perhaps TRBD1 (5 bases). The CDR3 totals 15 residues. Germline V gives CDR1 MNHNY, CDR2 SVGAGI (reference sequence). V shed 6 bases and J shed 4 bases, with 18 bases lying between them. The DNA of the CDR3 is TGTGCCAGCAGCCTAGACAGCCTTGACATCTATGGCTACACCTTC. Protein product: CASSLDSLDIYGYTF.

In this sample, this clone turned up a few times. The chain links TRBV5-1 to TRBJ1-5, with a weak D call TRBD1 (6 bases). This CDR3 region has 15 residues. CDR1 is SGHRS and CDR2 is YFSETQ in the germline V gene. Trimming pared 5 bases from V and 0 bases from J, leaving 12 bases between. Here the CDR3 DNA reads TGCGCCAGCAGGGGGGGGCTGGATAGCAATCAGCCCCAGCATTTT. It specifies CASRGGLDSNQPQHF.

The chain is built from TRBV5-4 and TRBJ2-4, with TRBD1 matching 10 bases. CDR3 size: 17 residues. Germline V gene sequence: CDR1 SGHNT, CDR2 YYREEE (reference sequence). Trimming removed 1 base from V and 8 bases from J; junction bases left unmatched: 12. CDR3: CASSLKGQGVSADIQYF. As DNA, the CDR3 is TGTGCCAGCAGCTTGAAAGGACAGGGGGTTTCCGCAGACATTCAGTACTTC. Full variable domain (missing parts from reference TRBV5-4 and TRBJ2-4): ETGVTQSPTHLIKTRGQQVTLRCSSQSGHNTVSWYQQALGQGPQFIFQYYREEENGRGNFPPRFSGLQFPNYSSELNVNALELDDSALYLCASSLKGQGVSADIQYFGAGTRLSVL.

The J gene is TRBJ1-5, the V gene TRBV5-5; tentative D call: TRBD1 (5 bases). CDR1 and CDR2 (germline): SGHKS, YYEKEE (reference sequence). This CDR3 has 15 amino acids. With 4 bases removed from V and 3 bases from J, the gap between germline ends came to 14 bases. CDR3 loop: CASSLSGVHNQPQHF. The CDR3 nucleotides read TGTGCCAGCAGCCTCTCGGGGGTCCACAATCAGCCCCAGCATTTT.

The chain has TRBV2 and TRBJ2-2, with D unclear. The germline CDR1 and CDR2 sequences are SNHLY and FYNNEI. V was cut by 1 base and J by 4 bases, with 4 bases left in between. The CDR3 length is 13 residues. In DNA form, the CDR3 reads TGTGCCAGCAGTGAAGTGAGCACCGGGGAGCTGTTTTTT. Encoded protein: CASSEVSTGELFF.

The V and J genes are TRBV30 and TRBJ1-3; possibly TRBD1 for D (5 bases). V was trimmed by 0 bases and J by 9 bases, leaving 9 bases between them. CDR1 is GTSNPN, CDR2 SVGIG, per germline (reference sequence). The CDR3 contains 12 residues. CDR3 DNA: TGTGCCTGGAGTGTGGGAGGGGTCACCATATATTTT. It encodes CAWSVGGVTIYF. The full variable domain, completed using reference TRBV30 and TRBJ1-3, is SQTIHQWPATLVQPVGSPLSLECTVEGTSNPNLYWYRQAAGRGLQLLFYSVGIGQISSEVPQNLSASRPQDRQFILSSKKLLLSDSGFYLCAWSVGGVTIYFGEGSWLTVV.

The chain carries TRBV6-5 and TRBJ1-2; tentatively, D is TRBD1 (5 bases). The V end was cut by 6 bases, the J end by 0 bases, with 14 bases between. CDR3 length equals 15 residues. Per the germline V gene, CDR1 is MNHEY and CDR2 is SVGAGI. The CDR3 DNA reads TGTGCCAGCAGCGCCGGGAGGGGAGCTAACTATGGCTACACCTTC. This gives the protein CASSAGRGANYGYTF.

This chain links TRBV9 with TRBJ2-3; 8 bases fit TRBD2. The CDR3 is 15 amino acids. V was clipped by 4 bases and J by 1 base; unmatched bases: 5. The germline V gene has CDR1 SGDLS and CDR2 YYNGEE. Here the CDR3 DNA reads TGTGCCAGCAGCTCAAGAGCGGGGGGCACAGATACGCAGTATTTT. Amino acid sequence: CASSSRAGGTDTQYF.

This chain joins TRBV14 and TRBJ1-2; no reliable D call. Trimming removed 11 bases from V and 5 bases from J, with 12 bases in between. CDR1 is SGHDN, CDR2 FVKESK, per germline. CDR3 length equals 11 residues. CDR3 region: CAQRASYGYTF. CDR3 in DNA: TGTGCCCAGCGAGCCAGTTATGGCTACACCTTC.

A single count supports this clone. The J gene is TRBJ2-1, the V gene TRBV19, with 12 positions matching TRBD1. There are 15 residues in the CDR3. Germline loops: CDR1 LNHDA, CDR2 SQIVND (reference sequence). V was pared by 5 bases and J by 7 bases, with 6 bases of the junction left unmatched. The CDR3 spells CASSVGTGGTNEQFF. The CDR3 DNA reads as TGTGCCAGTAGTGTTGGGACAGGGGGCACGAATGAGCAGTTCTTC.

The gene calls are TRBV6-5 and TRBJ1-4; D may be TRBD1 (5 bases). The CDR3 totals 15 residues. Germline V CDR1 and CDR2: MNHEY, SVGAGI. Trimming took 6 bases from V and 3 from J, leaving 14 bases between them. The chain's CDR3 is CASRRTTASNEKLFF. In nucleotides, the CDR3 is TGTGCCAGCAGAAGAACGACAGCTTCTAATGAAAAACTGTTTTTT.

The CDR3 bases are TGTGCCAGCAGCCTAGGGCAGAACAATCAGCCCCAGCATTTT. It specifies CASSLGQNNQPQHF. This rearrangement joins TRBV7-9 to TRBJ1-5; D is undetermined. In germline, CDR1 is SEHNR, CDR2 FQNEAQ (reference sequence). The CDR3 contains 14 residues. The V end lost 5 bases, the J end lost 3 bases, and 11 bases lay between the germline ends.

This clone was found a few times. The V call is TRBV13, the J call TRBJ1-2, with D uncertain. Germline V lookup: CDR1 PRHDT, CDR2 FYEKMQ (reference sequence). V was trimmed by 2 bases and J by 8 bases, leaving 15 bases between them. The length of the CDR3 is 14 residues. The CDR3 sequence: CASSLMAQSIGYTF. The CDR3 DNA reads as TGTGCCAGCAGCTTAATGGCACAATCGATCGGCTACACCTTC.

The chain is built from TRBV5-1 and TRBJ2-2, with D tentatively TRBD1 (6 bases). The CDR3 extends over 14 amino acids. Germline CDR1 is SGHRS and CDR2 is YFSETQ. V gave up 4 bases and J gave up 4 bases, with 11 bases separating them. Written as DNA, the CDR3 is TGCGCCAGCAGCGGGCAGGGGACCACCGGGGAGCTGTTTTTT. Translating gives CASSGQGTTGELFF. The full variable domain, with the rest looked up from reference TRBV5-1 and TRBJ2-2, is KAGVTQTPRYLIKTRGQQVTLSCSPISGHRSVSWYQQTPGQGLQFLFEYFSETQRNKGNFPGRFSGRQFSNSRSEMNVSTLELGDSALYLCASSGQGTTGELFFGEGSRLTVL.

The chain recombines TRBV7-3 with TRBJ2-7, with a weak D call TRBD2 (6 bases). CDR1 is SGHTA, CDR2 FQGTGA, per germline. The length of the CDR3 is 14 residues. Trimming removed 5 bases at V and 4 bases at J, with 15 bases between. The CDR3 nucleotides are TGTGCCAGCAGCCGAAGACTAGATAGTTACGAGCAGTACTTC. Translating gives CASSRRLDSYEQYF.

The chain couples TRBV6-2 or TRBV6-3 to TRBJ2-7; perhaps D is TRBD1 or TRBD2 (5 bases each). The CDR3 runs 14 residues. The V end was cut by 6 bases, the J end by 2 bases, with 14 bases between. The V gene's germline CDR1 is MNHEY and CDR2 SVGEGT. The CDR3 reads CASSPGLQPYEQYF. The CDR3 DNA sequence: TGTGCCAGCAGCCCGGGGCTCCAACCCTACGAGCAGTACTTC.

The rearrangement links TRBV6-5 to TRBJ2-7, with D perhaps TRBD2 (6 bases). This CDR3 comprises 14 residues. V lost 7 bases and J lost 2, with 15 bases in between. Germline V gene lookup returns CDR1 MNHEY and CDR2 SVGAGI. DNA for the CDR3: TGTGCCAGCACTAAACCGGGGGTCGCCTACGAGCAGTACTTC. Translating gives CASTKPGVAYEQYF.

The chain carries TRBV28 and TRBJ1-2, with TRBD1 identical over 8 bases. With 6 bases clipped from V and 4 bases from J, the junction kept 10 bases outside the gene matches. Germline V lookup: CDR1 MDHEN, CDR2 SYDVKM. The CDR3 sequence is 15 residues long. CDR3: CASSTTTGGSYGYTF. CDR3 DNA: TGTGCCAGCAGCACAACAACAGGGGGGAGCTATGGCTACACCTTC.

The rearrangement links TRBV14 to TRBJ2-3; 9 bases match TRBD1. The CDR3 extends over 16 amino acids. Germline CDR1 and CDR2: SGHDN and FVKESK. The V and J ends lost 4 bases and 1 base, in that order; junction bases with no gene match: 6. Written as DNA, the CDR3 is TGTGCCAGCAGCCCCTACCGGGACAGGGGCACAGATACGCAGTATTTT. This encodes CASSPYRDRGTDTQYF. Using reference TRBV14 and TRBJ2-3 for the parts outside the CDR3, the full variable domain is EAGVTQFPSHSVIEKGQTVTLRCDPISGHDNLYWYRRVMGKEIKFLLHFVKESKQDESGMPNNRFLAERTGGTYSTLKVQPAELEDSGVYFCASSPYRDRGTDTQYFGPGTRLTVL.

The rearrangement joins TRBV12-5 to TRBJ2-7; D gene ambiguous. This CDR3 has 12 residues. Germline V gene data show CDR1 as LGHNT and CDR2 as FRNRAP. V lost 2 bases and J lost 3, with 5 bases in between. The CDR3 DNA reads as TGTGCTAGTGGTTTGCCCTTCTACGAGCAGTACTTC. Translation gives CASGLPFYEQYF. Combining the CDR3 with reference TRBV12-5 and TRBJ2-7 gives the whole variable domain DARVTQTPRHKVTEMGQEVTMRCQPILGHNTVFWYRQTMMQGLELLAYFRNRAPLDDSGMPKDRFSAEMPDATLATLKIQPSEPRDSAVYFCASGLPFYEQYFGPGTRLTVT.

The V gene is TRBV6-5, the J gene TRBJ2-1, with 9 bases that match TRBD1. Germline CDR1 MNHEY, CDR2 SVGAGI. The junction had 7 bases not matched to a gene; V was cut back by 6 bases and J by 4 bases. CDR3 length: 15 residues. The CDR3 loop is CASSKDRGVYNEQFF. CDR3 nucleotide sequence: TGTGCCAGCAGCAAAGACAGGGGGGTATACAATGAGCAGTTCTTC.

This chain uses TRBV18 with TRBJ2-3; TRBD1 might be the D (6 bases). The CDR3 is 15 amino acids. CDR1 is KGHSH and CDR2 is LQKENI in the germline V gene. Trimming took off 4 bases at V and 0 bases at J, with 11 bases between the two ends. The CDR3 sequence is CASSLGQKSTDTQYF. CDR3 DNA sequence: TGTGCCAGCTCACTCGGACAGAAAAGCACAGATACGCAGTATTTT.